These T cell receptor beta chains were read from a single sample in a study of blood T cell repertoires in COVID-19. TCRdb's copy holds only in-frame clones and misses some; the assay was immunoSEQ multiplex PCR. Of roughly 200,000 clones in the sample, approximately 80% were seen once. The sequenced sample consisted of PBMCs or T cells enriched from blood (not recorded which). These receptor sequences come from a woman aged 55-70 years with acute COVID-19. Both conserved end residues are part of each CDR3. Fields, in order: D gene, J gene, V gene, clone size, CDR3 protein, CDR3 DNA. The D gene is left open where the match is weak. Rows give clone size only sometimes, using once, few, many, or a class for an expanded clone.

>NA|TRBJ1-6|TRBV30|NA
CAWSGAPRGSSPLHF
TGTGCCTGGAGTGGAGCACCGCGGGGGAGTTCACCCCTCCACTTT
>TRBD1|TRBJ1-1|TRBV3-1/TRBV3-2|NA
CASSQFLDRGEGAFF
TGTGCCAGCAGCCAGTTTCTGGACAGGGGGGAAGGAGCTTTCTTT
>TRBD2|TRBJ2-5|TRBV30|NA
CAWWAGTSGAFQETQYF
TGTGCCTGGTGGGCCGGGACTAGCGGGGCCTTCCAAGAGACCCAGTACTTC
>NA|TRBJ1-5|TRBV24-1|few
CATSDFDQPQHF
TGTGCCACCAGTGATTTCGATCAGCCCCAGCATTTT
>TRBD2|TRBJ2-3|TRBV5-4|NA
CASSLVLRGAADTQYF
TGTGCCAGCAGCTTGGTATTGCGGGGGGCTGCGGATACGCAGTATTTT
>TRBD1|TRBJ1-1|TRBV9|once
CASSVEGGLGEAFF
TGTGCCAGCAGCGTAGAAGGGGGCTTGGGTGAAGCTTTCTTT
>NA|TRBJ2-1|TRBV7-2|NA
CASSFGTNLWNEQFF
TGTGCCAGCAGCTTCGGGACAAACCTCTGGAATGAGCAGTTCTTC
>NA|TRBJ1-4|TRBV11-2|NA
CASNPQGTNQDEKLFF
TGTGCCAGCAACCCACAGGGCACAAACCAGGATGAAAAACTGTTTTTT
>NA|TRBJ2-1|TRBV10-2|NA
CASSEVDNEQFF
TGCGCCAGCAGTGAAGTAGACAATGAGCAGTTCTTC
>NA|TRBJ1-5|TRBV21-1|NA
CASSAEEVGVRANCYNQPQHF
TGTGCCAGCAGCGCAGAAGAAGTCGGGGTAAGGGCCAACTGCTACAATCAGCCCCAGCATTTT
>NA|TRBJ1-2|TRBV7-2|NA
CASSFGGLYGYTF
TGTGCCAGCAGCTTCGGAGGGCTCTATGGCTACACCTTC
>NA|TRBJ1-1|TRBV9|NA
CASSRAGNTEAFF
TGTGCCAGCTCCCGAGCAGGGAACACTGAAGCTTTCTTT
>TRBD1|TRBJ1-1|TRBV19|NA
CASRFRQGATEAFF
TGTGCCAGTAGATTTAGGCAGGGGGCCACTGAAGCTTTCTTT
>NA|TRBJ2-1|TRBV5-4|once
CASSLALENEQFF
TGTGCCAGCAGCTTGGCCCTGGAGAATGAGCAGTTCTTC
>NA|TRBJ2-1|TRBV7-2|NA
CASSLEFSEQFF
TGTGCCAGCAGCTTAGAGTTCAGTGAGCAGTTCTTC
>NA|TRBJ1-4|TRBV6-5|NA
CASSYHGGGQKLFF
TGTGCCAGCAGTTACCACGGCGGGGGCCAAAAACTGTTTTTT
>NA|TRBJ1-2|TRBV3-1/TRBV3-2|NA
CASSQVRSNYGYTF
TGTGCCAGCAGCCAAGTCCGGAGTAACTATGGCTACACCTTC
>NA|TRBJ1-1|TRBV7-8|few
CASSRIKTEAFF
TGTGCCAGCAGCCGAATCAAGACAGAAGCTTTCTTT
>NA|TRBJ1-3|TRBV30|NA
CAWSPLGTPRVNTIYF
TGTGCCTGGAGCCCGTTAGGGACACCGAGGGTAAACACCATATATTTT
>TRBD1|TRBJ1-2|TRBV6-5|NA
CASRQDRDTGYGYTF
TGTGCCAGCAGACAGGACAGGGACACAGGCTATGGCTACACCTTC
>TRBD2|TRBJ2-5|TRBV28|NA
CASSFLGSSGVETQYF
TGTGCCAGCAGTTTCTTGGGGTCTAGCGGGGTAGAGACCCAGTACTTC
>NA|TRBJ1-1|TRBV13|NA
CASSSRRDIIKNTEAFF
TGTGCCAGCAGCTCCCGCCGGGACATTATAAAGAACACTGAAGCTTTCTTT
>TRBD1|TRBJ1-1|TRBV4-1|few
CASSHQGATEAFF
TGCGCCAGCAGCCACCAGGGGGCCACTGAAGCTTTCTTT
>NA|TRBJ2-1|TRBV30|NA
CAWSSGRGAREQFF
TGTGCCTGGAGCTCGGGGAGGGGGGCGCGAGAGCAGTTCTTC
>NA|TRBJ2-7|TRBV5-1|NA
CASQPRGEAGYEQYF
TGCGCCAGCCAGCCCAGGGGGGAGGCGGGTTACGAGCAGTACTTC
>TRBD2|TRBJ2-2|TRBV7-7|NA
CASSLVAGGYTGELFF
TGTGCCAGCAGCTTAGTGGCGGGGGGGTACACCGGGGAGCTGTTTTTT
>TRBD1|TRBJ2-1|TRBV18|NA
CASSPGTGVYNEQFF
TGTGCCAGCTCACCAGGGACAGGGGTCTACAATGAGCAGTTCTTC
>TRBD2|TRBJ2-7|TRBV7-6|NA
CASSRSGPYEQYF
TGTGCCAGCAGCCGTAGCGGGCCCTACGAGCAGTACTTC
>NA|TRBJ1-5|TRBV21-1|NA
CASSSRQTISNQPQHF
TGTGCCAGCAGCTCCCGACAGACCATTAGCAATCAGCCCCAGCATTTT
>TRBD2|TRBJ2-3|TRBV5-4|few
CASRTLAGPTDTQYF
TGTGCCAGCAGGACACTAGCGGGGCCAACAGATACGCAGTATTTT
>NA|TRBJ2-3|TRBV6-2/TRBV6-3|NA
CASSYIEGRNTQYF
TGTGCCAGCAGTTACATTGAGGGGAGGAATACGCAGTATTTT
>TRBD1|TRBJ1-5|TRBV28|NA
CASSPPGGYPYSNQPQHF
TGTGCCAGCAGTCCCCCAGGGGGTTACCCATATAGCAATCAGCCCCAGCATTTT
>TRBD1|TRBJ2-7|TRBV18|NA
CASSPRDRAYEQYF
TGTGCCAGCTCACCCCGGGACAGAGCCTACGAGCAGTACTTC
>NA|TRBJ1-3|TRBV18|NA
CASSAGSGNTIYF
TGTGCCAGCTCAGCCGGCTCTGGAAACACCATATATTTT
>NA|TRBJ1-1|TRBV12-3/TRBV12-4|NA
CASSWGQNTEAFF
TGTGCCAGCAGTTGGGGACAGAACACTGAAGCTTTCTTT
>NA|TRBJ2-5|TRBV7-2|NA
CASSPRGIEETQYF
TGTGCCAGCAGCCCCCGAGGGATCGAGGAGACCCAGTACTTC
>NA|TRBJ1-6|TRBV6-5|NA
CASRELQNYNSPLHF
TGTGCCAGCAGAGAGCTACAGAACTATAATTCACCCCTCCACTTT
>NA|TRBJ1-5|TRBV4-3|NA
CASSDGNQPQHF
TGCGCCAGCAGCGACGGGAATCAGCCCCAGCATTTT
>TRBD2|TRBJ2-2|TRBV6-1|NA
CASSEPGSSGGELFF
TGTGCCAGCAGTGAGCCGGGATCTAGCGGTGGGGAGCTGTTTTTT
>NA|TRBJ2-5|TRBV19|NA
CASSPGRGDQTQYF
TGTGCCAGTAGTCCCGGTCGGGGTGATCAGACCCAGTACTTC
>TRBD1|TRBJ2-1|TRBV24-1|NA
CATSDLGRGWNEQFF
TGTGCCACCAGTGATTTGGGCAGGGGGTGGAATGAGCAGTTCTTC
>NA|TRBJ1-4|TRBV27|once
CASRRTAAEKLFF
TGTGCCAGCAGGCGGACAGCCGCCGAAAAACTGTTTTTT
>NA|TRBJ2-5|TRBV10-3|NA
CAISDGVIQETQYF
TGTGCCATCAGTGACGGAGTCATTCAAGAGACCCAGTACTTC
>NA|TRBJ1-2|TRBV5-7|NA
CASSPAATGNDYGYTF
TGTGCCAGCAGCCCCGCGGCCACAGGAAACGACTATGGCTACACCTTC
>TRBD2|TRBJ2-3|TRBV29-1|few
CSAQTSGRTDTQYF
TGCAGCGCCCAAACTAGCGGGAGGACAGATACGCAGTATTTT
>TRBD1|TRBJ1-5|TRBV28|once
CASSLSTGQGDQPQHF
TGTGCCAGCAGTTTATCCACGGGACAGGGGGATCAGCCCCAGCATTTT
>NA|TRBJ1-1|TRBV10-3|NA
CAISPPGGTEAFF
TGTGCCATCAGCCCCCCGGGAGGGACTGAAGCTTTCTTT
>NA|TRBJ1-1|TRBV4-3|NA
CASSQDSRDAEAFF
TGCGCCAGCAGCCAAGATTCCAGGGATGCTGAAGCTTTCTTT
>TRBD2|TRBJ2-2|TRBV7-9|NA
CASSFRLAGVNTGELFF
TGTGCCAGCAGCTTTCGTCTAGCGGGGGTAAACACCGGGGAGCTGTTTTTT
>NA|TRBJ2-6|TRBV5-5|NA
CASSPRGQVVSGANVLTF
TGTGCCAGCAGCCCGCGGGGCCAGGTGGTCTCTGGGGCCAACGTCCTGACTTTC
>NA|TRBJ1-5|TRBV24-1|NA
CATSEGRGWQPQHF
TGTGCCACCAGTGAGGGTCGGGGGTGGCAGCCCCAGCATTTT
>NA|TRBJ1-3|TRBV28|NA
CASSLGARSGNTIYF
TGTGCCAGCAGTTTGGGGGCGCGCTCTGGAAACACCATATATTTT
>NA|TRBJ1-1|TRBV7-2|NA
CASSRGGPQAGTEAFF
TGTGCCAGCAGCCGGGGGGGGCCTCAAGCGGGCACTGAAGCTTTCTTT
>NA|TRBJ2-5|TRBV6-1|NA
CASSEGQGRMETQYF
TGTGCCAGCAGTGAAGGGCAGGGGAGAATGGAGACCCAGTACTTC
>NA|TRBJ1-6|TRBV15|once
CATSRGGRYSYNSPLHF
TGTGCCACCAGCAGAGGAGGAAGGTACTCCTATAATTCACCCCTCCACTTT
>NA|TRBJ1-2|TRBV28|NA
CASSFSGNYGYTF
TGTGCCAGCAGTTTCTCGGGTAACTATGGCTACACCTTC
>NA|TRBJ1-5|TRBV28|NA
CASRPSPGLGTRPQHF
TGTGCCAGCAGACCCTCCCCGGGACTGGGTACCAGGCCCCAGCATTTT
>NA|TRBJ2-1|TRBV27|NA
CASSTGQNSYNEQFF
TGTGCCAGCAGTACCGGACAGAATTCCTACAATGAGCAGTTCTTC
>NA|TRBJ2-1|TRBV5-1|NA
CASSPQDVEGDEQFF
TGCGCCAGCAGCCCCCAGGACGTAGAAGGGGATGAGCAGTTCTTC